This TCR beta chain emerged from a study of T cell responses to AZD1222 COVID-19 vaccine. Study observations and caveats: Regions 160-218 and 743-854 held dominance among vaccine-associated CD4 TCRs, which spanned spike. Per reports, nearly half of all spike-specific TCRs target regions that are unmutated in variants.

Using immunoSEQ multiplex PCR, the repertoire was profiled, and TCRdb retains in-frame clones only, with some absent. The data contain approximately 120,000 clones, around 85% of them singletons. In the case of this clone: Its antigen remains unidentified.

V lost 3 bases to trimming and J lost 3 bases, with 6 bases between them. Germline-derived CDR1 and CDR2 are DFQATT and SNEGSKA (reference sequence). This CDR3 is 12 amino acids long. The chain combines TRBV20-1 with TRBJ1-5, with unresolved D. This receptor was identified in an adult who received the AZD1222 COVID-19 vaccine. The specimen comprised peripheral blood, sampled 28 days after the second AZD1222 dose. The CDR3 is CSASGHNQPQHF. CDR3 DNA: TGCAGTGCTAGTGGTCACAATCAGCCCCAGCATTTT.